This TCR beta chain was identified in a study of cytomegalovirus exposure and HLA in healthy donors. Germline V gene sequence: CDR1 SGDLS, CDR2 YYNGEE. Trimming at V came to 4 bases and at J to 3 bases, leaving 15 bases not matched to a gene. CDR3 length equals 20 residues. A multiplex PCR was run with 60 Vbeta primers and 13 Jbeta primers. The method was immunoSEQ multiplex PCR; TCRdb's version includes in-frame clones alone and lacks a portion of them. The sample yields some 170,000 clones, roughly 80% seen once. At the time of sampling, donors were nominally healthy, though unrecorded immune exposures were likely. Study findings and constraints: In presence/absence analyses, roughly uniform sequencing depth across donors was assumed. What a later analysis showed was that several of the most significant clusters appeared linked to common viral pathogens. A prior analysis recorded that most TCR beta V segments were productive about 90% or about 30% of the time.

As to this clone: Its specificity is unknown.

The sequenced sample was PBMCs. The source is a man aged 40-55 years in good health and CMV-seronegative. The chain links TRBV9 to TRBJ2-2, with 13 bases fitting TRBD2. The CDR3 sequence: CASSPRGLAGSRGDTGELFF. The CDR3 DNA sequence: TGTGCCAGCAGCCCCAGGGGACTAGCGGGGTCCCGGGGGGACACCGGGGAGCTGTTTTTT.